This T cell receptor beta chain appears in the sequencing data of a study of T cell repertoires in cytomegalovirus infection. Across the study: TCR beta signatures that were public indicated CMV infection and matching HLA type.

This clonotype was seen repeatedly, ten times or more. Its specificity is not known. MiXCR, applied by TCRdb to the reads, yields one record per CDR3 protein. The data contain a few hundred thousand distinct CDR3 sequences, 15% to 20% of them singletons. Study outcomes and limitations: Cumulated frequencies of public TCR beta families served to identify carriers of CMV plus the relevant HLA. Within the response measured ex vivo, HLA-C-restricted CMV-specific TCR beta clonotypes were dominant.

This clonotype was sampled from a human donor in good health (CMV status not recorded). Some clones in this sample may be carry-over from other donors' samples. Sequencing input: PBMCs.

This CDR3 is CASSIPGFYNEQFF. The CDR3 region has the DNA TGTGCCAGTAGTATCCCGGGGTTTTACAATGAGCAGTTCTTC. The gene calls are TRBV19 and TRBJ2-1; D perhaps matches TRBD2 (5 bases). This CDR3 is built from 14 residues. Trimming cost V 3 bases and J 4 bases, with 10 bases left between them. Germline CDR1 and CDR2: LNHDA and SQIVND (reference sequence).